This TCR beta chain stems from a study of neoadjuvant anti-PD-1 for oral cavity cancer (dated by TCRdb to the early 2020s). About the investigation overall: Three to four biweekly doses of nivolumab at 3 mg/kg were mostly administered to patients before curative-intent surgical resection. Under RECIST 1.1, patients with complete response, partial response or stable disease were classed as responders, and patients with progression were classed as non-responders. A fourth nivolumab dose was given around day 43 to patients without progression, and definitive surgical resection was performed in those patients on days 50-56. A 33% response rate was observed in the parent correlative cohort, in which more than ten patients were included.

For deep sequencing of PBMC libraries, mostly roughly 0.5 ug of input genomic DNA was used, and six replicates were run per sample. The immunoSEQ hsTCRbeta kit was used to prepare TCRbeta libraries according to the manufacturer's instructions. Sequencing of the completed libraries took place using an Illumina NovaSeq 6000 S4 flow cell after they had been pooled to approximately 3.3 nM. The original pipeline was this. The immunoSEQ Analyzer handled quality control and preprocessing of the raw data. The analysis was restricted to productive rearrangements, with each unique CDR3 amino acid sequence defining a clonotype. Repertoire clonality was estimated as the Gini-Simpson index, which was computed with the R package tcR. Student's t test was used to compare Gini indices, while Pearson correlation assessed associations with tumor size change. The table was pulled from immuneACCESS by TCRdb, which kept in-frame rearrangements only. Such tables lose some clones; where checked, under half of the loss comes from unresolved V genes, and the rest has no known cause. From that table come the V and J calls and clone size; the DNA was used to work out D and trimming. In this sample the table shows 72,000 or so clones, 70% to 90% of which occur a single time. Of the sample, 2.5% to 3% falls within the top ten clones.

For this clone: The antigen this receptor binds is unknown. The input lacks base qualities; no much larger clone sits a single base away.

Trimming at the junction amounts to 4 bases on V and 4 bases on J, and the germline ends lie 14 bases apart. The CDR3 covers 15 residues, taking in both the cysteine and the phenylalanine. Only CDR3 DNA is held: 45 bases, read in frame from base 1. Looking up the germline V gene yields CDR1 MDHEN and CDR2 SYDVKM. Summary of the overall study and its limitations: Higher pretreatment blood TCRbeta clonality and lower post-treatment tumor TCRbeta clonality were correlated with higher pretreatment blood Treg/Th17 ratios. After neoadjuvant nivolumab, significantly higher T cell clonality (Gini index) was found within PBMCs in non-responders than in responders. Only a few patients per response group were included in the TCR analyses, and larger cohorts for validation were called for by the authors.

The label giving this sample's time point can be read as: after neoadjuvant nivolumab, at surgical resection. The patients had newly diagnosed stage II-IVA oral cavity squamous cell carcinoma and had not received any prior systemic or radiation treatment. The cohort was made up of patients with locally advanced, HPV-negative oral cavity squamous cell carcinoma. Peripheral blood mononuclear cells were analyzed directly, without maintenance or expansion in culture. Samples came from a longitudinal correlative study of a single-arm phase II trial of neoadjuvant nivolumab in oral cavity squamous cell carcinoma. Subject-matched pre- and post-treatment PBMCs and tumors from three responders and three non-responders were subjected to genomic DNA-based TCRbeta sequencing. Peripheral blood mononuclear cells were collected once before nivolumab treatment and again after treatment, at the time of surgery. The Maxwell RSC DNA from Cells kit was used to extract genomic DNA from PBMCs.

This clonotype was obtained from a person between 35 and 79 years old with oral cavity squamous cell carcinoma. The chain is assembled from TRBV28 and TRBJ1-5; tentative D gene TRBD1, with 6 bases matching. Material: PBMCs, obtained after nivolumab (anti-PD-1) treatment. The bases are TGTGCCAGCAGTTCAGCACAGGGATTAAATCAGCCCCAGCATTTT. Its translation reads: CASSSAQGLNQPQHF. Joined to the reference TRBV28 and TRBJ1-5 proteins, this CDR3 gives the full variable domain: DVKVTQSSRYLVKRTGEKVFLECVQDMDHENMFWYRQDPGLGLRLIYFSYDVKMKEKGDIPEGYSVSREKKERFSLILESASTNQTSMYLCASSSAQGLNQPQHFGDGTRLSIL.